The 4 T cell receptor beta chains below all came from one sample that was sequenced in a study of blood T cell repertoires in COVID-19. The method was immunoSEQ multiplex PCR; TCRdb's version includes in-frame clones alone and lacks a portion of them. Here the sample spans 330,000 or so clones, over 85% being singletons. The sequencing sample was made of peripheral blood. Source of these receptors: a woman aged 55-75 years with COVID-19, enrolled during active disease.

CDR3 sequence: CASSLRRRGGSYNEQFF. Written as DNA, the CDR3 is TGTGCCAGCAGCTTACGGCGCCGCGGGGGCTCCTACAATGAGCAGTTCTTC. The V gene is TRBV7-8, the J gene TRBJ2-1, with 7 bases aligning to TRBD2. This CDR3 contains 17 residues. Germline assignment: CDR1 SGHVS and CDR2 FQNEAQ. V dropped 2 bases and J dropped 0; count of bases not matched to a gene: 7.

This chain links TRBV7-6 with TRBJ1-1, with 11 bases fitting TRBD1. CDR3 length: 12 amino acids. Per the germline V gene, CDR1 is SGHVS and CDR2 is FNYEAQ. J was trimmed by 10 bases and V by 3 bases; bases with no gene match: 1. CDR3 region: CASSLGTGGAFF. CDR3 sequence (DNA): TGTGCCAGCAGCTTGGGGACAGGGGGAGCTTTCTTT.

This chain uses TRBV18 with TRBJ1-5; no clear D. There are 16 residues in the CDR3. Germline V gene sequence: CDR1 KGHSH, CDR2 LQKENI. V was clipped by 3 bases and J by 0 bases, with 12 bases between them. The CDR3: CASSPSTVNSNQPQHF. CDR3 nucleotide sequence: TGTGCCAGCTCACCCTCCACAGTGAATAGCAATCAGCCCCAGCATTTT.

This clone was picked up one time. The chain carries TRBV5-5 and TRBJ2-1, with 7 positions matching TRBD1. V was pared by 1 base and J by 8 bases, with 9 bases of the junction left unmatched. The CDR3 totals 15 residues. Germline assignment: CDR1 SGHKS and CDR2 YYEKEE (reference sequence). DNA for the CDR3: TGTGCCAGCAGCTTGATGGGACAGCCCCCCGATGAGCAGTTCTTC. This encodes CASSLMGQPPDEQFF.